This TCR beta chain was captured in a study of early T cells in non-severe SARS-CoV-2 infection. The overall study: Sequencing of unsorted whole blood was done on bulk RNA, leaving chains unpaired.

Unique molecular identifier tags were affixed to discrete cDNA molecules. From the 5' RACE reads, TCRdb called clonotypes with MiXCR, one entry per CDR3 protein. The table has around 44,000 distinct CDR3 sequences, roughly 6.1% seen once. This CDR3 region has 14 residues. The ends were cut back, 7 bases at V and 0 bases at J, with 11 bases in the middle. Germline CDR1 is SGHAT and CDR2 is FQNNGV. Overall study findings and caveats: A preference for anti-spike CD8 responses marked VDJdb matching, which missed private and CD4 specificities.

Note on this clonotype: Its target is unknown. Just one base apart from a much larger clone, this may be a read error.

The clonotype originates from an adult who was a healthcare worker with PCR-confirmed SARS-CoV-2 infection or an uninfected control (not recorded which). The chain links TRBV11-2 to TRBJ2-3; D is unclear. Sequences were derived from whole blood, sampled at baseline. The CDR3 loop reads CASTQASSTDTQYF. DNA of the CDR3: TGTGCCAGCACCCAAGCGAGTAGCACAGATACGCAGTATTTT.